The 18 T cell receptor beta chains listed next were all sequenced from one sample in a study of memory CD4+ T cells and cytomegalovirus serostatus. The sort gate was single viable CD3+CD4+CD8-CD45RO+ cells for memory CD4+ T cells. This table comes from immunoSEQ multiplex PCR, and its TCRdb copy is limited to in-frame clones, with some not included. The table includes under 55,000 clones, about four fifths detected once. Sequenced material: memory CD4+ T cells from blood. These receptor sequences come from an adult in good health and CMV-seropositive.

This chain joins TRBV5-1 and TRBJ1-5; a weak D match, TRBD1 (6 bases). The V gene's germline CDR1 is SGHRS and CDR2 YFSETQ. CDR3 length: 14 residues. Trimming removed 6 bases at V and 4 bases at J, with 14 bases between. The CDR3 here is CASKKGDENQPQHF. The DNA of the CDR3 is TGCGCCAGCAAGAAGGGGGACGAAAATCAGCCCCAGCATTTT.

This clone was seen a single time. The V gene is TRBV27, the J gene TRBJ2-3; 8 bases match TRBD1. The V segment lost 4 bases and the J segment 7 bases; nucleotides outside the gene matches: 10. The CDR3 covers 15 residues. Per the germline V gene, CDR1 is MNHEY and CDR2 is SMNVEV (reference sequence). For the CDR3, the DNA is TGTGCCAGCAGTTCCCTCCAGGACAGGGTGAATACGCAGTATTTT. Its translation is CASSSLQDRVNTQYF.

This chain connects TRBV28 to TRBJ2-7; a possible D gene is TRBD1 (5 bases). Germline values: CDR1 MDHEN, CDR2 SYDVKM. The CDR3 sequence is 13 residues long. Trimming pared 6 bases from V and 2 bases from J, leaving 11 bases between. CDR3 DNA: TGTGCCAGCAGCCCCACAGGTCCCTACGAGCAGTACTTC. Translated: CASSPTGPYEQYF.

The rearrangement joins TRBV5-6 to TRBJ1-1; a possible D gene is TRBD1 (5 bases). V lost 4 bases to trimming and J lost 11 bases, with 12 bases between them. Germline CDR1 and CDR2: SGHDT and YYEEEE. The CDR3 is 11 amino acids. CDR3 in amino acids: CASSLGLAAFF. The CDR3 nucleotides are TGTGCCAGCAGCCTGGGACTTGCGGCTTTCTTT.

This sequence joins TRBV27 and TRBJ1-4, with D possibly matching TRBD1 (5 bases). The ends were cut back, 4 bases at V and 5 bases at J, with 14 bases in the middle. The length of the CDR3 is 15 residues. Germline V gene lookup returns CDR1 MNHEY and CDR2 SMNVEV (reference sequence). In DNA, the CDR3 is TGTGCCAGCAGTTCCCTGGCAGGGCGGAATGAAAAACTGTTTTTT. Protein sequence: CASSSLAGRNEKLFF.

This clone was detected only a few times. The V gene is TRBV6-4, the J gene TRBJ1-2; D may be TRBD1 (5 bases). Germline lookup yields CDR1 MRHNA and CDR2 SNTAGT. The ends were cut back, 7 bases at V and 0 bases at J, with 15 bases in the middle. The CDR3 runs to 15 residues. The DNA of the CDR3 is TGTGCCAGCATCTCCCGGGACCGCCCTAACTATGGCTACACCTTC. It codes for CASISRDRPNYGYTF.

The chain combines TRBV4-1 with TRBJ2-3; no definite D call. Per germline, CDR1 MGHRA and CDR2 YSYEKL. Trimming took off 4 bases at V and 2 bases at J, with 16 bases between the two ends. The CDR3 is 16 amino acids. This CDR3 is CASSRSSSRDTDTQYF. The CDR3, as DNA: TGCGCCAGCAGCCGCTCATCGTCGAGAGACACAGATACGCAGTATTTT.

V gene TRBV10-3 combines with J gene TRBJ2-7, with 11 nucleotides matching TRBD2. The CDR3 runs 16 residues. Germline CDR1 ENHRY, CDR2 SYGVKD. V was pared by 0 bases and J by 4 bases, with 5 bases of the junction left unmatched. CDR3 sequence: CAISESITSGSYEQYF. In DNA form, the CDR3 reads TGTGCCATCAGTGAGTCCATAACTAGCGGGAGTTACGAGCAGTACTTC.

The chain combines TRBV11-2 with TRBJ2-7; D is ambiguous. The CDR3 is made up of 14 amino acids. The V gene's germline CDR1 is SGHAT and CDR2 FQNNGV. V was cut by 2 bases and J by 3 bases, with 11 bases left in between. CDR3 protein: CASSLSIRDYEQYF. The CDR3 coding sequence is TGTGCCAGCAGCTTATCGATAAGGGACTACGAGCAGTACTTC.

The chain employs TRBV5-6 and TRBJ1-1, with D possibly matching TRBD1 (6 bases). V was cut by 4 bases and J by 3 bases, with 13 bases left in between. The CDR3 is 14 amino acids. From germline, CDR1 is SGHDT and CDR2 YYEEEE. CDR3 sequence reads: CASSPQGRDTEAFF. CDR3 nucleotide sequence: TGTGCCAGCAGCCCACAGGGTAGGGACACTGAAGCTTTCTTT.

This clone was seen a few times. The J gene is TRBJ1-2, the V gene TRBV7-9, with D possibly being TRBD1 (6 bases). The CDR3 consists of 15 residues. V was trimmed by 6 bases and J by 3 bases, leaving 17 bases between them. Looked up from germline, CDR1 is SEHNR and CDR2 is FQNEAQ (reference sequence). The CDR3 DNA follows: TGTGCCAGCAGTCCAGGGGTCGGTCCGGACTATGGCTACACCTTC. Its translation is CASSPGVGPDYGYTF.

The chain is built from TRBV15 and TRBJ1-5; D ambiguous. From germline, CDR1 is LNHNV and CDR2 YYDKDF (reference sequence). The CDR3 is made up of 15 amino acids. Between the trimmed V and J ends, which lost 5 bases and 3 bases, there was a span of 14 bases. CDR3 in amino acids: CATSVGRAFNQPQHF. In DNA form, the CDR3 reads TGTGCCACCAGCGTGGGCAGAGCATTCAATCAGCCCCAGCATTTT.

The chain joins TRBV28 to TRBJ1-2; D is uncertain. The V gene's germline CDR1 is MDHEN and CDR2 SYDVKM. Trimming stripped 4 bases from V and 0 bases from J, with 3 bases between. CDR3 length: 12 amino acids. The CDR3 nucleotides are TGTGCCAGCAGTTCCACTAACTATGGCTACACCTTC. It codes for CASSSTNYGYTF.

The rearrangement uses TRBV27 and TRBJ2-1; 11 nucleotides align to TRBD2. Germline CDR1 and CDR2: MNHEY and SMNVEV (reference sequence). The V gene end was trimmed by 8 bases and the J gene end by 9 bases; junction bases not matched to a gene: 9. This CDR3 has 14 amino acids. The CDR3 sequence is CASSVAGGAGEQFF. CDR3 DNA sequence: TGTGCCAGCTCAGTAGCGGGAGGGGCGGGTGAGCAGTTCTTC.

This clone was counted a few times. The chain employs TRBV19 and TRBJ2-5; tentative D call: TRBD2 (6 bases). The germline V gene has CDR1 LNHDA and CDR2 SQIVND (reference sequence). The V gene lost 4 bases and the J gene lost 2 bases, with 8 bases spanning the gap. The CDR3 has 13 amino acids. DNA of the CDR3: TGTGCCAGTAGTAGGGGACTTCAAGAGACCCAGTACTTC. Amino acids: CASSRGLQETQYF.

The genes are TRBV5-4 and TRBJ1-2, with TRBD1 matching over 7 bases. CDR3 size: 16 residues. Looked up from germline, CDR1 is SGHNT and CDR2 is YYREEE (reference sequence). J lost 2 bases, V lost 2 bases, and 9 bases had no gene match. The CDR3, as DNA: TGTGCCAGCAGCTTAGGAGGGACAGCGGCCAACTATGGCTACACCTTC. Protein product: CASSLGGTAANYGYTF.

V usage is TRBV19 and J usage is TRBJ1-5; a weak D match, TRBD1 (5 bases). V was trimmed by 1 base and J by 2 bases, leaving 15 bases between them. The CDR3 runs 17 residues. Germline values: CDR1 LNHDA, CDR2 SQIVND (reference sequence). The CDR3 DNA reads as TGTGCCAGTAGTATAGCCCAGGGACGTGTGGGCAATCAGCCCCAGCATTTT. Its translation is CASSIAQGRVGNQPQHF.

This clone was seen a single time. This chain's CDR3 is CASSIRGLNTEAFF. The CDR3 DNA sequence: TGTGCCAGCAGCATCAGGGGTCTGAACACTGAAGCTTTCTTT. The V call is TRBV7-2, the J call TRBJ1-1, with D possibly TRBD1 on 6 matching bases. Germline lookup yields CDR1 SGHTA and CDR2 FQGNSA. The CDR3 is 14 residues long. V dropped 5 bases and J dropped 0 bases, with 10 bases sitting between them.